These 29 T cell receptor beta chains share one sample of origin, sequenced in a study of response to subunit inactivated influenza vaccine. TCRdb itself ran the RT-PCR reads through MiXCR, one entry per CDR3 protein. Of 500,000 to 600,000 distinct CDR3 sequences listed, about 8% are singletons. The specimen comprised PBMCs from blood, sampled around 25 months after vaccination. The source of these receptors is a man between 50 and 75 years old who received an inactivated influenza vaccine.

This clonotype was picked up many times. This chain links TRBV29-1 with TRBJ1-5; no clear D. This CDR3 has 13 amino acids. V was cut by 5 bases and J by 5 bases, with 13 bases left in between. CDR1 is SQVTM, CDR2 ANQGSEA, per germline. CDR3 sequence (DNA): TGCAGCGTTTCCACGCGAGCGGATCAGCCCCAGCATTTT. The encoded protein is CSVSTRADQPQHF.

The table lists this clonotype with a few counts. The chain is built from TRBV20-1 and TRBJ2-1, with TRBD2 identical over 8 bases. This CDR3 is 16 amino acids long. V lost 6 bases and J lost 2; bases outside the gene matches: 12. Per the germline V gene, CDR1 is DFQATT and CDR2 is SNEGSKA (reference sequence). The CDR3 nucleotides are TGCAGTGCGGAACCTGGACTAGCCTCTGCCTACAATGAGCAGTTCTTC. Its protein product is CSAEPGLASAYNEQFF.

This clonotype came up a few times. J is TRBJ2-3 and V is TRBV6-1, with D hard to call. The CDR3 covers 13 residues. The germline V gene encodes CDR1 MNHNS and CDR2 SASEGT. Trimming removed 5 bases at V and 4 bases at J, with 10 bases between. CDR3 DNA sequence: TGTGCCAGCAGTCGACCGGACGCAGATACGCAGTATTTT. It yields the protein CASSRPDADTQYF.

In this sample, this clonotype turned up a few times. The V call is TRBV7-9, the J call TRBJ1-4, with 7 bases lining up with TRBD1. The V segment lost 3 bases and the J segment 3 bases; nucleotides outside the gene matches: 1. The germline gives CDR1 SEHNR, CDR2 FQNEAQ (reference sequence). The length of the CDR3 is 14 residues. CDR3 DNA sequence: TGTGCCAGCAGCTTCGGGACAGCTAATGAAAAACTGTTTTTT. It yields the protein CASSFGTANEKLFF.

The chain joins TRBV7-2 to TRBJ2-5; D may be TRBD1 (6 bases). Germline-derived CDR1 and CDR2 are SGHTA and FQGNSA. This CDR3 has 15 amino acids. Trimming took off 5 bases at V and 1 base at J, with 14 bases between the two ends. For the CDR3, the DNA is TGTGCCAGCAGCCCCCGGGTAGGGGGCCAAGAGACCCAGTACTTC. Its protein is CASSPRVGGQETQYF.

This clonotype was detected ten times or more. The chain couples TRBV5-1 to TRBJ2-1; D perhaps matches TRBD2 (6 bases). The germline gives CDR1 SGHRS, CDR2 YFSETQ. CDR3 size: 16 residues. Trimming stripped 0 bases from V and 0 bases from J, with 10 bases between. The CDR3 sequence: CASSLAVAASYNEQFF. In DNA form, the CDR3 reads TGCGCCAGCAGCTTGGCGGTAGCGGCCTCCTACAATGAGCAGTTCTTC.

This clonotype was picked up a small number of times. J is TRBJ2-7 and V is TRBV5-5, with unresolved D. Germline V gene lookup returns CDR1 SGHKS and CDR2 YYEKEE (reference sequence). Deletions cut 0 bases from V and 3 bases from J, with 16 bases between. This CDR3 has 16 amino acids. The CDR3 nucleotides read TGTGCCAGCAGCTTGGGCAGACAAGTAACGGACTACGAGCAGTACTTC. Amino acids: CASSLGRQVTDYEQYF.

This clonotype was detected many times. The chain combines TRBV4-3 with TRBJ1-4; 9 positions match TRBD1. V was clipped by 4 bases and J by 7 bases; unmatched bases: 7. CDR1 is LGHNA, CDR2 YSLEER, per germline. The CDR3 is made up of 15 amino acids. Written as DNA, the CDR3 is TGCGCCAGCAGCCCCGGGCGGGACAGGGCTGAAAAACTGTTTTTT. This codes for CASSPGRDRAEKLFF.

This clonotype was observed at least ten times. The genes are TRBV6-5 and TRBJ2-3, with 9 nucleotides matching TRBD1. CDR1 and CDR2 from the germline V gene are MNHEY and SVGAGI. The CDR3 is 17 amino acids. V was clipped by 2 bases and J by 2 bases; unmatched bases: 8. This CDR3 reads CASSYPGTGTITDTQYF. In DNA, the CDR3 is TGTGCCAGCAGTTACCCCGGGACAGGGACCATCACAGATACGCAGTATTTT.

This clonotype was seen only a few times. V is TRBV12-3 or TRBV12-4 and J is TRBJ2-1, with a possible D match to TRBD2 (6 bases). V was trimmed by 6 bases and J by 7 bases, leaving 13 bases between them. The CDR3 has 13 amino acids. The CDR3 DNA follows: TGTGCCAGCAGATTGACTAGGGTGAATGAGCAGTTCTTC. It is translated as CASRLTRVNEQFF.

The DNA for the CDR3 is TGTGCCAGCAGCCAGCGGAGAGGCGGGAACTATGGCTACACCTTC. Its protein is CASSQRRGGNYGYTF. This sequence joins TRBV14 and TRBJ1-2; D call uncertain. The V end was cut by 3 bases, the J end by 2 bases, with 13 bases between. The germline V gene encodes CDR1 SGHDN and CDR2 FVKESK. This CDR3 has 15 residues.

J is TRBJ2-3 and V is TRBV5-5; D call uncertain. V was trimmed by 3 bases and J by 0 bases, leaving 17 bases between them. The CDR3 is made up of 17 amino acids. Germline V gives CDR1 SGHKS, CDR2 YYEKEE (reference sequence). CDR3 region: CASSSYLSAISTDTQYF. The DNA of the CDR3 is TGTGCCAGCAGCTCCTACCTCTCGGCAATAAGCACAGATACGCAGTATTTT.

Many counts were recorded for this clonotype. J is TRBJ2-5 and V is TRBV29-1, with no clear D. Germline V gene data show CDR1 as SQVTM and CDR2 as ANQGSEA. With 0 bases removed from V and 3 bases from J, the gap between germline ends came to 8 bases. The CDR3 is made up of 13 amino acids. Written as DNA, the CDR3 is TGCAGCGTTGAAGATTGGACGGAAGAGACCCAGTACTTC. Its translation is CSVEDWTEETQYF.

In its sample, this clonotype was seen many times. The V and J genes are TRBV10-3 and TRBJ2-3, with D perhaps given as TRBD1 or TRBD2 (5 bases each). Germline V gene lookup returns CDR1 ENHRY and CDR2 SYGVKD. With 6 bases removed from V and 6 bases from J, the gap between germline ends came to 10 bases. There are 12 residues in the CDR3. CDR3 region: CAISPEGDTQYF. CDR3 nucleotide sequence: TGTGCCATCAGCCCTGAGGGGGATACGCAGTATTTT.

This clonotype was detected only a few times. This chain uses TRBV6-5 with TRBJ1-2; 7 bases map to TRBD1. The CDR3 is 14 amino acids. CDR1 is MNHEY, CDR2 SVGAGI, per germline. The J segment lost 3 bases and the V segment lost 4 bases, leaving 5 bases of the junction unmatched. The CDR3 sequence is CASSSIQGDYGYTF. Here the CDR3 DNA reads TGTGCCAGCAGTTCGATCCAGGGGGACTATGGCTACACCTTC.

CDR3 nucleotides: TGTGCCAGCAGCCGCCCCGGGACAGGGGGAATGGATACGCAGTATTTT. It translates to CASSRPGTGGMDTQYF. The V gene is TRBV3-1, the J gene TRBJ2-3; TRBD1 matches at 11 bases. Per germline, CDR1 LGHDT and CDR2 YNNKEL (reference sequence). CDR3 size: 16 residues. V gave up 4 bases and J gave up 6 bases; unmatched junction bases: 9.

About this clonotype itself: The junction shows a germline mismatch at one end, possibly a read error. This chain joins TRBV7-9 and TRBJ2-3; a possible D gene is TRBD2 (5 bases). CDR1 is SEHNR, CDR2 FQNEAQ, per germline (reference sequence). The CDR3 totals 14 residues. The CDR3 DNA sequence: TGTGCCGGCAGCCTGAGGGAAAGCACAGATACGCAGTATTTT. Amino acids: CAGSLRESTDTQYF.

This clonotype showed up many times. The CDR3 is CASSQGGTVGRDTQYF. CDR3 coding DNA: TGTGCCAGCAGCCAAGGAGGCACAGTAGGACGAGATACGCAGTATTTT. The chain has TRBV4-2 and TRBJ2-3; D is undetermined. Trimming took 1 base from V and 5 from J, leaving 16 bases between them. The CDR3 extends over 16 amino acids. Germline V gene lookup returns CDR1 LGHNA and CDR2 YNFKEQ.

This clonotype came up a few times. The chain joins TRBV19 to TRBJ1-5; D not certain. CDR3 length: 13 amino acids. Germline V CDR1 and CDR2: LNHDA, SQIVND (reference sequence). V dropped 4 bases and J dropped 7 bases, with 11 bases sitting between them. CDR3 residues: CASSTVRNQPQHF. CDR3 nucleotide sequence: TGTGCCAGTAGTACGGTGAGGAACCAGCCCCAGCATTTT.

The J gene is TRBJ2-1, the V gene TRBV20-1, with 10 bases identical to TRBD2. Germline CDR1 reads DFQATT; CDR2 reads SNEGSKA (reference sequence). The CDR3 spans 13 residues. J lost 7 bases, V lost 8 bases, and 8 bases had no gene match. The CDR3 loop is CSSVAGGWNEQFF. Here the CDR3 DNA reads TGCAGTTCCGTAGCGGGAGGCTGGAATGAGCAGTTCTTC.

This clonotype was counted only a few times. The J gene is TRBJ2-7, the V gene TRBV20-1; D possibly corresponds to TRBD2 (6 bases). Germline CDR1 reads DFQATT; CDR2 reads SNEGSKA (reference sequence). V lost 5 bases, J lost 6 bases, and 20 bases lay in between. CDR3 size: 14 residues. The CDR3 DNA follows: TGCAGTGCTCTCGACCAGGGAGGAGGACGCGAGCAGTACTTC. Amino acid sequence: CSALDQGGGREQYF.

This clonotype has only a few counts. This chain links TRBV11-3 with TRBJ2-2; 10 bases map to TRBD2. The germline V gene encodes CDR1 SGHNT and CDR2 YENEEA. The trim removed 1 base at V and 4 bases at J, leaving 3 bases unmatched. This CDR3 region has 16 residues. CDR3 protein: CASSLGGLAFTGELFF. CDR3 DNA sequence: TGTGCCAGCAGCTTAGGGGGACTAGCGTTCACCGGGGAGCTGTTTTTT.

This chain uses TRBV6-5 with TRBJ2-1; 8 bases align to TRBD2. This CDR3 region has 17 residues. Per germline, CDR1 MNHEY and CDR2 SVGAGI. V gave up 1 base and J gave up 0 bases; unmatched junction bases: 5. The CDR3 loop is CASSYYGGDSSYNEQFF. For the CDR3, the DNA is TGTGCCAGCAGTTACTACGGGGGGGATAGCTCCTACAATGAGCAGTTCTTC.

This chain uses TRBV28 with TRBJ2-3; D possibly corresponds to TRBD2 (7 bases). The V and J ends lost 3 bases and 6 bases respectively, with 16 bases between them. This CDR3 spans 15 amino acids. Per germline, CDR1 MDHEN and CDR2 SYDVKM. CDR3 bases: TGTGCCAGCAGTTTTGCCGGGGGGCTGGGTGATACGCAGTATTTT. Translation gives CASSFAGGLGDTQYF.

This clonotype was found a few times. The CDR3 sequence is CASSIVGHGYTF. CDR3 DNA: TGTGCCAGTAGTATCGTCGGGCATGGCTACACCTTC. This sequence joins TRBV19 and TRBJ1-2; D gene uncertain. The CDR3 consists of 12 residues. Trimming took off 3 bases at V and 6 bases at J, with 8 bases between the two ends. Germline V gives CDR1 LNHDA, CDR2 SQIVND (reference sequence).

In this sample, this clonotype turned up a few times. J is TRBJ2-3 and V is TRBV20-1; 10 bases line up with TRBD2. In germline, CDR1 is DFQATT, CDR2 SNEGSKA (reference sequence). The ends lost 5 bases at V and 7 bases at J; junction bases unmatched: 9. The CDR3 runs 14 residues. CDR3 nucleotides: TGCAGTGCTCTTTCTAGCGGGAGTAGAAATACGCAGTATTTT. Translated: CSALSSGSRNTQYF.

This clonotype was counted many times. The rearrangement links TRBV5-1 to TRBJ2-5; TRBD1 matches 7 bases. This CDR3 spans 15 amino acids. CDR1 SGHRS and CDR2 YFSETQ come from the germline V gene. V shed 0 bases and J 2 bases; nucleotides not matched to a gene: 4. The CDR3 reads CASSLAGQQQETQYF. CDR3 coding DNA: TGCGCCAGCAGCTTGGCGGGACAGCAGCAAGAGACCCAGTACTTC.

To note about this clonotype: The junction departs from the called germline gene at one end, perhaps through a read error. This chain uses TRBV15 with TRBJ2-1; a weak D match, TRBD2 (5 bases). The CDR3 has 14 residues. Germline loops: CDR1 LNHNV, CDR2 YYDKDF (reference sequence). The CDR3 spells CATSRDLGAAAFVF. In nucleotides, the CDR3 is TGTGCCACCAGCAGAGATTTGGGAGCGGCGGCCTTTGTTTTC. The full variable domain, in which reference TRBV15 and TRBJ2-1 provide the parts outside the CDR3, is DAMVIQNPRYQVTQFGKPVTLSCSQTLNHNVMYWYQQKSSQAPKLLFHYYDKDFNNEADTPDNFQSRRPNTSFCFLDIRSPGLGDTAMYLCATSRDLGAAAFVFGPGTRLTVL.

This clonotype showed up just a few times. V and J are TRBV6-2 or TRBV6-3 and TRBJ2-1, with TRBD2 identical over 7 bases. The CDR3 runs to 15 residues. Germline V lookup: CDR1 MNHEY, CDR2 SVGEGT. Trimming took 5 bases from V and 3 from J; bases not matched to a gene: 7. CDR3: CASSQTSAYYNEQFF. The CDR3 bases are TGTGCCAGCAGTCAAACTAGCGCCTACTACAATGAGCAGTTCTTC.